This T cell receptor beta chain is drawn from a study of beta chain features in type 1 diabetes. Study-wide points: Naive, central memory and regulatory TCRB repertoires appeared more similar among patients than healthy donors. Moderate but significant shortening of TCRB CDR3s was recorded in all four CD4+ subsets from Type 1 diabetes patients.

Concerning this clone itself: Antigen specificity is unknown.

Germline lookup yields CDR1 MNHNY and CDR2 SVGAGI (reference sequence). The V end lost 5 bases, the J end lost 6 bases, and 23 bases lay between the germline ends. This CDR3 has 16 amino acids. The entirety of the isolated RNA underwent reverse transcription, so expressed TCRB transcripts were sequenced. Sequenced naive, central memory and regulatory T cell samples produced an average of roughly 3.9 million reads. The table came from immunoSEQ multiplex PCR; TCRdb's copy has only in-frame clones and leaves some out. The table has about 300,000 clones, 13% seen once. This clonotype originated in a woman younger than 35 with type 1 diabetes. This rearrangement joins TRBV6-6 to TRBJ2-7; D unclear. Sequences were obtained from naive CD4+ T cells from blood. CDR3: CASSAQSRTELGEQYF. The CDR3 DNA reads as TGTGCCAGCAGTGCACAATCCCGAACAGAGTTGGGCGAGCAGTACTTC.